This TCR beta chain is from a study of shared clonotypes between healthy human individuals. Concerning this clone: It differs at one base from a far larger clone, so likely a read error. The same CDR3 is also encoded by other DNA sequences in this sample.

Sequencing used immunoSEQ multiplex PCR; TCRdb keeps in-frame clones, though not all of them. This table has 450,000 or so clones, around 77% appearing once. CDR1 LNHNV and CDR2 YYDKDF come from the germline V gene (reference sequence). The CDR3 has 16 residues. The chain joins TRBV15 to TRBJ2-2, with a tentative D call TRBD1 (6 bases). The sequence came from a woman between 35 and 50 years old in good health. Some clones in this sample may be carry-over from other donors' samples. The sequenced sample consisted of PBMCs. CDR3 coding DNA: TGTGCCACCAGCAGATCAGGGGCAGCGAACACCGGGGAGCTGTTCTTT. Translated: CATSRSGAANTGELFF.